The entry below describes one TCR beta chain. The antigen is undetermined. Using immunoSEQ multiplex PCR, the repertoire was profiled, and TCRdb retains in-frame clones only, with some absent. Of several thousand clones in the sample, approximately 78% are singletons; the top ten hold over 0.7%. The time point here: 2015-2016 season, 7 days after influenza vaccination. These data come from a study of follicular helper T cells after annual influenza vaccination. Overall study context: Sampling occurred days 0, 7 and 28 after each influenza vaccination. For some subjects, blood spans the 2013-2014, 2014-2015 and 2015-2016 annual vaccinations. Study observations and caveats: Each annual vaccination recalled recurring oligoclonal ICOS+CD38+ cTfh clonotypes. Most later recoveries of Day 7 ICOS+CD38+ clones were ICOS-CD38- cTfh.

This CDR3 region has 14 residues. V was clipped by 5 bases and J by 6 bases, with 13 bases between them. Germline V gene sequence: CDR1 SGHTA, CDR2 FQGNSA. The source of this sequence is an adult who received the influenza vaccine. This sample comprised CXCR5+ CD38- circulating T follicular helper cells from blood, obtained 7 days after influenza vaccination. Subset here: circulating Tfh, non-naive CD4+CXCR5+PD-1+ (ICOS+CD38+ or ICOS-CD38-). The chain uses TRBV7-2 and TRBJ2-2, with D possibly matching TRBD2 (6 bases). The CDR3 sequence is CASSAGLGAGELFF. Here the CDR3 DNA reads TGTGCCAGCAGCGCGGGACTGGGCGCCGGGGAGCTGTTTTTT.